This TCR beta chain was sequenced during a study of blood T cell repertoires in COVID-19 (TCRdb year 2020). Regarding the research as a whole: Collaborator samples came from the United States, Italy and Spain and covered acute and convalescent phases of COVID-19. The material from the prospective study consisted of cDNA or gDNA derived from T cells, B-cell-depleted T cells, or PBMCs. Deeply sampled blood TCRbeta repertoires from subjects exposed to, actively infected with, or recovered from COVID-19 were included in the dataset. The repertoires were made available in a free public database intended to serve as a resource for research on the immune response to SARS-CoV-2. The samples were drawn from the first 160 participants of the ongoing ImmuneRACE study and from 1,254 subjects provided by 6 global collaborators. Nearly every sample came with metadata listing a de-identified subject ID, COVID-19 status, age in years and sex. HLA class I and class II types, where available, came from metadata supplied by the sample provider rather than from assay-based typing. Overall study results and their limits: The amount of clinical and demographic metadata varied by source and participant and was provided uncurated.

The collaborating institutions used their own protocols to collect whole blood in K2EDTA tubes. For TCRbeta analysis, collaborators shipped samples in one of three forms: frozen whole blood, isolated PBMCs, or DNA extracted from either of those sample types. The count of this clone is one. Its antigen is currently not known. No per-base quality is available; no much larger clone lies one base away. The immunoSEQ Assay, a bias-controlled multiplex PCR, was used to amplify TCRbeta CDR3 regions from genomic DNA. Processing in the source paper ran as follows. The number of nucleated cells in each sample was estimated by amplification of reference gene primers within the assay. Sequence reads were collapsed and filtered to measure the absolute abundance of every unique TCRbeta CDR3 rearrangement. For each sample, productive Simpson clonality was calculated as the square root of Simpson's diversity index over productive rearrangements. TCRdb provides this immuneACCESS table in a form limited to in-frame rearrangements. Some clones are lacking; in checked studies, under half of them reflect an unresolved V gene, and why the rest are absent is not known. Clone size and the V and J calls come from that table; the DNA yielded D and trimming. The sample table shows some 120,000 clones, and 88% are seen once. The ten largest clones add up to 0.88% of the sample.

This sequence was found in a woman in her 50s with active or convalescent COVID-19. The sample comprised peripheral blood.

The CDR3 reads as follows: CAISDRGGSPLHF. In nucleotide form, the sequence is TGTGCCATCAGTGACAGGGGTGGCTCACCCCTCCACTTT. The V gene is TRBV10-3 and the J gene is TRBJ1-6, with a tentative D gene TRBD1 over 6 matching bases. Looking up the germline V gene yields CDR1 ENHRY and CDR2 SYGVKD. The CDR3 sequence holds 13 residues, the cysteine and phenylalanine included. The sequence is cut down to CDR3 DNA, 39 bases in frame from base 1. A distance of 10 bases separates the germline ends of V and J, which lose 3 bases and 10 bases respectively.